The following is a TCR beta chain sequence with its context. This clonotype turned up a few times. No cognate antigen has been identified for it. Per-base quality was not reported, and no clone a single base away is much larger than it. TCR cDNA was made using 5'RACE template switching, a step that added a universal primer site and unique molecular identifiers. cDNA synthesis was primed from both the TCR alpha and TCR beta constant segments. Library amplification used two PCR steps, and the second PCR step added sample barcodes and sequencing adapters. Sequencing of libraries was performed on Illumina HiSeq 2500 (2x100 bp) or NovaSeq (2x150 bp). Per the original workflow: Reads were demultiplexed and collapsed into UMI consensus sequences with MIGEC, and V(D)J alignment was performed with MiXCR. Vaccine-responding clonotypes were identified with edgeR using replicate PBMC samples, with FDR below 0.01 and a log2 fold change above 5 up to day 15 being required. Each bulk clonotype received a CD4 or CD8 identity based on whether the sequenced CD4 or CD8 repertoire contained that clonotype at higher abundance. Using fastp at Q25 and MiXCR, TCRdb reprocessed the public reads and kept productive beta chains. Each CDR3 protein appears once, grouped with its most common genes and DNA. The V and J calls follow TCRdb's processing rather than the paper's. The sample records around 610,000 distinct CDR3 sequences, 13% of which are singletons. The ten largest clonotypes hold about 14% of the sample.

This specimen belongs to a study of T cells after yellow fever vaccination (dated by TCRdb to the late 2010s). With respect to the entire study: The SMART-Seq v4 Ultra Low Input RNA kit was used to prepare libraries from fractions with low cell numbers. To follow T-cell clones before and after both primary and booster YFV17D yellow fever vaccination, bulk TCR alpha and beta repertoires underwent longitudinal sequencing. Two healthy male donors, one aged 18 to 29 and one aged 30 to 40 years, made up the cohort. Bulk PBMC replicates and cell subsets were isolated from blood drawn at multiple timepoints before and after both primary and secondary immunization.

In the paper's terms, the treatment or condition label means: live attenuated yellow fever vaccine strain. At each blood-draw timepoint, two biological replicates of bulk PBMCs were collected. PBMCs were isolated from peripheral blood using a standard Ficoll-Paque protocol. RNA was extracted with TriZol from bulk PBMCs, CD4 and CD8 fractions, and dextramer-positive and dextramer-negative fractions. Trimming takes 7 bases off V and 9 bases off J; junction bases not matched to a gene: 10. CDR3 length: 15 amino acids, cysteine to phenylalanine. This entry keeps only the CDR3 DNA: 45 bases, framed from base 1. From the germline V gene, CDR1 is SGHTA and CDR2 is FQGNSA. The full study reports these points: Computational filtering was required because FACS-sorted repertoires could contain abundant contaminating clonotypes from the bulk population. A small fraction of clonotypes showed up in both the CD4 and CD8 compartments, probably as a result of convergent recombination. Most clones expanded after primary vaccination were re-detected after the booster (just under 97% of CD4 and roughly 87% of CD8), suggesting broad memory maintenance. Because only a couple of donors were included in the study, the extent to which the findings can be generalized is limited. Compared with the primary T-cell response, the secondary T-cell response was weaker but faster, peaking on day 5 rather than day 15.

The source is a man aged 25 to 40 who received the YFV17D yellow fever vaccine. The sequencing here drew on PBMCs, taken on the day of the yellow fever booster vaccination. The chain is encoded by TRBV7-2 joined to TRBJ2-1; 12 central nucleotides agree with TRBD2. The CDR3 has the sequence CASTLTSGSSGEQFF. The DNA sequence follows: TGTGCCAGCACCCTGACTAGCGGGAGTTCTGGTGAGCAGTTCTTC.